The rows below give T cell receptor beta chains drawn from one sample of a study of blood T cell repertoires in COVID-19. Generated by immunoSEQ multiplex PCR, the TCRdb table keeps only in-frame clones and is missing some. Here the sample spans hundreds of thousands of clones, roughly nine tenths being singletons. Input material: peripheral blood. Receptor source: a man in his late teens or twenties with active or convalescent COVID-19. The CDR3 runs from the conserved cysteine through the conserved F or W. Fields, in order: clone size, V gene, J gene, D gene, CDR3 DNA, CDR3 protein. The D gene is left open where the match is weak. Not every row has a clone size; where given, it reads once, few, many or a size class.

>-|TRBV7-2|TRBJ2-7|TRBD2
TGTGCCAGCAGCCTCCTAGCGGGGGGGCCGAATACACCCCGGGGGCAGTACTTC
CASSLLAGGPNTPRGQYF
>few|TRBV15|TRBJ2-7|-
TGTGCCACCAGCAGAGGTCTAGCCTACGAGCAGTACTTC
CATSRGLAYEQYF
>-|TRBV6-2/TRBV6-3|TRBJ1-1|-
TGTGCCAGCAGCTCACAGGGTGTAGAGACTGAAGCTTTCTTT
CASSSQGVETEAFF
>-|TRBV4-3|TRBJ1-2|TRBD1
TGCGCCAGCAGTCACCGACAGGGCCGCTATGGCTACACCTTC
CASSHRQGRYGYTF
>-|TRBV2|TRBJ2-4|-
TGTGCCAGCAGTGAATCGTCTAAGATAGCCAAAAACATTCAGTACTTC
CASSESSKIAKNIQYF
>-|TRBV28|TRBJ2-3|TRBD2
TGTGCCAGCAGCCTCCCAAGACTAGCGGGAGACGCAGATACGCAGTATTTT
CASSLPRLAGDADTQYF
>once|TRBV7-2|TRBJ2-7|-
TGTGCCAGCAGCCTTTGGGACACAGCCTACGAGCAGTACTTC
CASSLWDTAYEQYF
>once|TRBV7-9|TRBJ1-6|TRBD1
TGTGCCAGCAGACGGGGGACAGGAGGTTCACCCCTCCACTTT
CASRRGTGGSPLHF
>few|TRBV15|TRBJ1-4|TRBD1
TGTGCCACCAGCCCAGACAGGGGTGATGAAAAACTGTTTTTT
CATSPDRGDEKLFF
>-|TRBV28|TRBJ1-4|-
TGTGCCAGCAGTTTATGGGGGCCAACTAATGAAAAACTGTTTTTT
CASSLWGPTNEKLFF
>-|TRBV7-2|TRBJ1-4|TRBD1
TGTGCCAGCAGCCCTAGGGGACAGGCAACTAATGAAAAACTGTTTTTT
CASSPRGQATNEKLFF
>-|TRBV3-1/TRBV3-2|TRBJ1-2|-
TGTGCCAGCAGCCAAGGTGGCTTCGTGTCCGACTATGGCCACACCTTC
CASSQGGFVSDYGHTF
>once|TRBV2|TRBJ2-1|TRBD2
TGTGCCAGCACCGGGGCGTGGTGGGGGGGAACCTACAATGAGCAGTTCTTC
CASTGAWWGGTYNEQFF
>-|TRBV19|TRBJ1-2|-
TGTGCCAGTACCGAAGAGGGGAGGGCGCGGACCTATGGCTACACCTTC
CASTEEGRARTYGYTF
>-|TRBV10-3|TRBJ1-1|-
TGTGCCATCAGTACGACAGGAGTGAACACTGAAGCTTTCTTT
CAISTTGVNTEAFF
>-|TRBV4-1|TRBJ1-3|-
TGCGCCAGCAGCAAAACTTTCCGGGACAACCTATCTGGAAACACCATATATTTT
CASSKTFRDNLSGNTIYF
>-|TRBV10-2|TRBJ2-1|TRBD1
TGCGCCAGCAGTGCTTGGACAGGGGGGTATGAGCAGTTCTTC
CASSAWTGGYEQFF
>-|TRBV6-5|TRBJ1-5|-
TGTGCCAGCAGTATAGACAGAACTAATCAGCCCCAGCATTTT
CASSIDRTNQPQHF
>-|TRBV11-2|TRBJ2-2|-
TGTGCCAGCACCGATAAACAGGGCGTCGGCGGGGAGCTGTTTTTT
CASTDKQGVGGELFF
>-|TRBV19|TRBJ2-2|TRBD2
TGTGCCAGCGCCGGGCTAGCGGGAGACACCGGGGAGCTGTTTTTT
CASAGLAGDTGELFF
>-|TRBV12-3/TRBV12-4|TRBJ1-4|-
TGTGCCAGCAGTTTAGGAGGGAATGAAAAACTGTTTTTT
CASSLGGNEKLFF
>-|TRBV5-1|TRBJ2-2|TRBD1
TGCGCCAGCAGCTTGACCTCCGGGACAGGGACCGGGGAGCTGTTTTTT
CASSLTSGTGTGELFF
>once|TRBV20-1|TRBJ2-1|-
TGCAGTGCTAGTTACAGGAGATCGGACAATGAGCAGTTCTTC
CSASYRRSDNEQFF
>-|TRBV29-1|TRBJ2-1|-
TGCAGCGTTGAGCTAGCCTACAATGAGCAGTTCTTC
CSVELAYNEQFF
>-|TRBV28|TRBJ2-7|TRBD2
TGTGCCAGCAGTTTACCCGCGACTAGCGGGAGCTCCTACGAGCAGTACTTC
CASSLPATSGSSYEQYF
>-|TRBV9|TRBJ2-7|TRBD1
TGTGCCAGCAGCGTAAAAGGACAGGGTCATGTGCAGTACTTC
CASSVKGQGHVQYF
>-|TRBV5-6|TRBJ2-2|TRBD1
TGTGCCAGCAGCTACCGGGACAGGGAGACCGGGGAGCTGTTTTTT
CASSYRDRETGELFF
>-|TRBV5-5|TRBJ1-3|-
TGTGCCAGCAGCCGACAGTCCTCTGGAAACACCATATATTTT
CASSRQSSGNTIYF
>-|TRBV7-8|TRBJ1-1|-
TGTGCCAGCAGACAAGGACAGTACAGCACTGAAGCTTTCTTT
CASRQGQYSTEAFF
>-|TRBV5-6|TRBJ2-7|TRBD1
TGTGCCAGCAGCTTGACAGGGGGATTATCCTACGAGCAGTACTTC
CASSLTGGLSYEQYF
>few|TRBV19|TRBJ1-2|TRBD1
TGTGCCAGTAGTAGCCCGGGACAGGGGAGATATGGCTACACCTTC
CASSSPGQGRYGYTF
>-|TRBV11-2|TRBJ2-7|-
TGTGCCAGCAGCCCGATGTACCCGAGCGAGCAGTACTTC
CASSPMYPSEQYF
>-|TRBV5-1|TRBJ1-6|-
TGCGCCAGCAGTCCCCAGGGGAGCTCCTATAATTCACCCCTCCACTTT
CASSPQGSSYNSPLHF
>-|TRBV6-5|TRBJ1-1|TRBD1
TGTGCCAGCGGAAAGACAGGGGGCTCGGGCACTGAAGCTTTCTTT
CASGKTGGSGTEAFF
>-|TRBV6-2/TRBV6-3|TRBJ2-7|-
TGTGCCAGCAGTTACTCTGCGGGACAGCAGTACTTC
CASSYSAGQQYF
>-|TRBV5-1|TRBJ2-7|-
TGCGCCAGCAGCCGATTACAGGGAACCTACGAGCAGTACTTC
CASSRLQGTYEQYF
>few|TRBV4-2|TRBJ1-5|-
TGTGCCAGCAGCCCGCCGGGAAATGGGGCCCAGCATTTT
CASSPPGNGAQHF
>-|TRBV27|TRBJ2-7|TRBD1
TGTGCCAGCAGTTCCAGGACAGGCCCATACCACGAGCAGTACTTC
CASSSRTGPYHEQYF
>-|TRBV7-2|TRBJ2-7|TRBD2
TGTGCCAGCAGCTTCGGGGGGTCCGACTACGAGCAGTACTTC
CASSFGGSDYEQYF
>-|TRBV3-1/TRBV3-2|TRBJ2-1|TRBD2
TGTGCCAGCAGCCAAGAGTGGACTAGATACAATGAGCAGTTCTTC
CASSQEWTRYNEQFF
>-|TRBV7-9|TRBJ2-7|-
TGTGCCAGCAGCCTGAGTAGGGGGGAGCAGTACTTC
CASSLSRGEQYF
>-|TRBV7-8|TRBJ1-5|-
TGTGCCAGCAGCCGACCACCCCGTTTGGGCCAAAATCAGCCCCAGCATTTT
CASSRPPRLGQNQPQHF
>few|TRBV5-4|TRBJ2-3|TRBD2
TGTGCCAGCAGCCCAAGGACTAGCGGGAGTACGGATACGCAGTATTTT
CASSPRTSGSTDTQYF
>-|TRBV15|TRBJ2-1|-
TGTGCCACCAGCAGAGATATGCAGACTAATGCGCAGTTCTTC
CATSRDMQTNAQFF
>-|TRBV6-5|TRBJ1-5|-
TGTGCCAGCAGTTCATCCCGCAATCAGCCCCAGCATTTT
CASSSSRNQPQHF
>-|TRBV9|TRBJ2-3|-
TGTGCCAGCAGCGTAGCGTCCTTCACAGATACGCAGTATTTT
CASSVASFTDTQYF
>-|TRBV19|TRBJ2-7|-
TGTGCCAGTAGTGACCGACAGCACCACGAGCAGTACTTC
CASSDRQHHEQYF
>-|TRBV18|TRBJ2-1|-
TGTGCCAGCTCACCCTCGGGTAATGAGCAGTTCTTC
CASSPSGNEQFF
>-|TRBV5-1|TRBJ2-2|-
TGCGCCAGCAGCTTGGAGGAGAGGAGGTGGGAGCTGTTTTTT
CASSLEERRWELFF
>-|TRBV16|TRBJ2-1|-
TGTGCCAGCAGCCAATTTATGACAGAGACCTACAATGAGCAGTTCTTC
CASSQFMTETYNEQFF
>-|TRBV28|TRBJ2-5|-
TGTGCCAGCAGTTCCGGGGGGCCGGGAGAGACCCAGTACTTC
CASSSGGPGETQYF